This T cell receptor beta chain emerged from a study of blood T cell repertoires in COVID-19. As for the study in general: Spain, Italy and the United States supplied samples that represented acute and convalescent COVID-19. In each case, the material was cDNA or gDNA derived from T cells, B-cell-depleted T cells, or PBMCs.

Profiled with immunoSEQ multiplex PCR; TCRdb holds only in-frame clones, not every one. The data contain 180,000 or so clones, under 90% of them singletons. This clone has more than one count but fewer than ten. Germline V gene sequence: CDR1 KGHSH, CDR2 LQKENI. The V and J ends lost 3 bases and 8 bases, in that order; junction bases with no gene match: 16. This CDR3 comprises 17 residues. While infection was still active, Seattle patients were enrolled and then followed longitudinally. This clonotype was obtained from a woman in her 70s with COVID-19, enrolled during active disease. Sequenced input: peripheral blood. The chain carries TRBV18 and TRBJ1-2, with 9 bases matching TRBD1. The chain's CDR3 is CASSPPAGTGTVAGYTF. The CDR3 DNA reads TGTGCCAGCTCACCGCCCGCCGGGACAGGGACCGTCGCGGGCTACACCTTC.